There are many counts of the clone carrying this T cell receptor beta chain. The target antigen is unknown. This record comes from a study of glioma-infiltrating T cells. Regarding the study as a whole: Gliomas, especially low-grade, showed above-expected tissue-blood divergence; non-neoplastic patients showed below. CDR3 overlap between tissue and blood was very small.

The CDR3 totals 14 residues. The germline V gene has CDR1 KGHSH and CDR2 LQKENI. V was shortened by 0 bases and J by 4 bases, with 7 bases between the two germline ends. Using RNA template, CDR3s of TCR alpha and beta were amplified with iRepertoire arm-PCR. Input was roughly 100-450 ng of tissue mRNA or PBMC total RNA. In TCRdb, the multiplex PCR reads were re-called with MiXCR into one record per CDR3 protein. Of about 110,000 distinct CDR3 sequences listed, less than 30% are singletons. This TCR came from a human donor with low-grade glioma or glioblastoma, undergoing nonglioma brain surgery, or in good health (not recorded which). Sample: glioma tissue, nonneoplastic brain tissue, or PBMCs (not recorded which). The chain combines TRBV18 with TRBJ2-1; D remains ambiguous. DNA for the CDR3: TGTGCCAGCTCACCACCGGTCGGGTACAATGAGCAGTTCTTC. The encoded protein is CASSPPVGYNEQFF. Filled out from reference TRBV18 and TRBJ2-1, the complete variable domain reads NAGVMQNPRHLVRRRGQEARLRCSPMKGHSHVYWYRQLPEEGLKFMVYLQKENIIDESGMPKERFSAEFPKEGPSILRIQQVVRGDSAAYFCASSPPVGYNEQFFGPGTRLTVL.